Presented here are 19 T cell receptor beta chains from one specimen sequenced in a study of CD8 T cells in ankylosing spondylitis. Findings and limits, study-wide: A TCR beta motif of under 10 highly homologous variants appeared characteristic of ankylosing spondylitis blood.

These receptors' targets are unknown. In TCRdb, the 5' RACE reads were re-called with MiXCR into one record per CDR3 protein. Here the sample spans fewer than 500,000 distinct CDR3 sequences, about 20% being singletons. Sequencing was performed on blood, either unsorted or a sorted T cell fraction (not recorded which). Source of these receptors: a male donor with ankylosing spondylitis.

V gene TRBV7-9 combines with J gene TRBJ2-2; 9 bases are shared with TRBD2. V lost 4 bases, J lost 6 bases, and 6 bases stayed unmatched. The CDR3 has 15 amino acids. CDR1 is SEHNR, CDR2 FQNEAQ, per germline (reference sequence). The CDR3 DNA reads TGTGCCAGCAGCTCAGCGGGAGGCCGGCCCGGGGAGCTGTTTTTT. Translation gives CASSSAGGRPGELFF.

This clonotype was seen a handful of times. The genes are TRBV6-2 or TRBV6-3 and TRBJ2-7; TRBD2 aligns across 13 bases. The length of the CDR3 is 18 residues. Germline CDR1 and CDR2: MNHEY and SVGEGT. The trim removed 0 bases at V and 0 bases at J, leaving 5 bases unmatched. The CDR3 region is CASSYSLRTSGSSYEQYF. In DNA form, the CDR3 reads TGTGCCAGCAGTTACTCGCTAAGGACTAGCGGGAGCTCCTACGAGCAGTACTTC.

This clonotype was seen more than once but under ten times. The chain uses TRBV29-1 and TRBJ2-5; D is ambiguous. The CDR3 loop spans 15 amino acids. CDR1 is SQVTM, CDR2 ANQGSEA, per germline. Trimming took 7 bases from V and 3 from J, leaving 21 bases between them. CDR3 in amino acids: CSAAFPGGGKETQYF. In nucleotides, the CDR3 is TGCAGCGCTGCATTCCCGGGCGGCGGCAAAGAGACCCAGTACTTC.

This clonotype was seen more than once but under ten times. The chain couples TRBV5-1 to TRBJ2-3; D tentatively reads TRBD1 or TRBD2 (5 bases each). This CDR3 contains 16 residues. V lost 0 bases and J 1 base, leaving 12 bases between the germline ends. Looked up from germline, CDR1 is SGHRS and CDR2 is YFSETQ. The CDR3 protein is CASSLGEGSGTDTQYF. In DNA, the CDR3 is TGCGCCAGCAGCTTGGGAGAGGGGTCGGGCACAGATACGCAGTATTTT. Looking up the rest from reference TRBV5-1 and TRBJ2-3 gives the full variable domain: KAGVTQTPRYLIKTRGQQVTLSCSPISGHRSVSWYQQTPGQGLQFLFEYFSETQRNKGNFPGRFSGRQFSNSRSEMNVSTLELGDSALYLCASSLGEGSGTDTQYFGPGTRLTVL.

This chain joins TRBV20-1 and TRBJ2-1, with 11 bases that match TRBD2. Germline V gives CDR1 DFQATT, CDR2 SNEGSKA (reference sequence). The J segment lost 6 bases and the V segment lost 2 bases, leaving 9 bases of the junction unmatched. There are 16 residues in the CDR3. In DNA form, the CDR3 reads TGCAGTGCTAGAACGTCTAGCGGGAGGACCGCCAATGAGCAGTTCTTC. It is translated as CSARTSSGRTANEQFF.

This clonotype was observed a handful of times. The genes are TRBV5-1 and TRBJ2-3, with D hard to call. The V end was cut by 3 bases, the J end by 2 bases, with 10 bases between. CDR1 and CDR2 (germline): SGHRS, YFSETQ. The CDR3 runs to 14 residues. This chain's CDR3 is CASSSAPPTDTQYF. DNA for the CDR3: TGCGCCAGCAGCTCGGCCCCCCCCACAGATACGCAGTATTTT.

The chain joins TRBV15 to TRBJ1-1, with 7 bases aligning to TRBD1. V dropped 0 bases and J dropped 1; count of bases not matched to a gene: 5. Germline V gene lookup returns CDR1 LNHNV and CDR2 YYDKDF (reference sequence). This CDR3 is built from 16 residues. The CDR3 sequence is CATSRETGATNTEAFF. The CDR3 coding sequence is TGTGCCACCAGCAGAGAAACAGGGGCGACGAACACTGAAGCTTTCTTT.

This chain joins TRBV9 and TRBJ1-3; no firm D call. V lost 0 bases, J lost 4 bases, and 5 bases lay in between. Looked up from germline, CDR1 is SGDLS and CDR2 is YYNGEE. The CDR3 has 13 amino acids. The DNA of the CDR3 is TGTGCCAGCAGCGTAGAAATGGGAAACACCATATATTTT. It translates to CASSVEMGNTIYF. The variable domain in full, completed from reference TRBV9 and TRBJ1-3, reads DSGVTQTPKHLITATGQRVTLRCSPRSGDLSVYWYQQSLDQGLQFLIQYYNGEERAKGNILERFSAQQFPDLHSELNLSSLELGDSALYFCASSVEMGNTIYFGEGSWLTVV.

The rearrangement joins TRBV12-3 or TRBV12-4 to TRBJ1-5; D unclear. The germline V and J ends were trimmed by 6 bases and 0 bases, with 6 bases remaining between them. The CDR3 is made up of 13 amino acids. The CDR3 spells CASSEVSNQPQHF. The CDR3 coding sequence is TGTGCCAGCAGCGAAGTTAGCAATCAGCCCCAGCATTTT.

The rearrangement joins TRBV5-4 to TRBJ1-4; a possible D gene is TRBD1 (5 bases). The CDR3 totals 15 residues. Germline CDR1 SGHNT, CDR2 YYREEE (reference sequence). The germline V and J ends were trimmed by 5 bases and 7 bases, with 18 bases remaining between them. The CDR3 loop is CASSSGGVASEKLFF. In nucleotides, the CDR3 is TGTGCCAGCAGTTCAGGAGGGGTGGCGAGTGAAAAACTGTTTTTT.

This chain uses TRBV29-1 with TRBJ2-5, with D perhaps matching TRBD2 (6 bases). The V end lost 3 bases, the J end lost 5 bases, and 10 bases lay between the germline ends. Germline V gene sequence: CDR1 SQVTM, CDR2 ANQGSEA. The CDR3 totals 12 residues. The CDR3 sequence is CSVEREAETQYF. In nucleotides, the CDR3 is TGCAGCGTTGAGAGGGAGGCGGAGACCCAGTACTTC.

To note about this clonotype: The junction does not match germline at one end; this may be a read error. The CDR3 protein is CAISESLAGGPGPIF. In nucleotides, the CDR3 is TGTGCCATCAGTGAGTCTCTAGCGGGAGGGCCAGGTCCAATTTTT. V and J are TRBV10-3 and TRBJ2-2; TRBD2 aligns across 12 bases. CDR3 length: 15 amino acids. The germline V gene has CDR1 ENHRY and CDR2 SYGVKD.

At least ten counts were recorded for this clonotype. This rearrangement joins TRBV5-1 to TRBJ1-1, with 8 nucleotides matching TRBD1. CDR1 and CDR2 from the germline V gene are SGHRS and YFSETQ. This CDR3 spans 14 amino acids. Unmatched junction bases numbered 4, after V lost 4 bases and J lost 2 bases. The CDR3 bases are TGCGCCAGCAGCCTGGGACAGGTCAACACTGAAGCTTTCTTT. Translated: CASSLGQVNTEAFF.

The V and J genes are TRBV7-9 and TRBJ2-1; 14 bases are a match to TRBD2. CDR1 SEHNR and CDR2 FQNEAQ come from the germline V gene (reference sequence). The CDR3 spans 16 residues. Trimming cost V 2 bases and J 7 bases; bases outside gene matches: 4. The CDR3: CASSLRGTSGRNEQFF. The CDR3 bases are TGTGCCAGCAGCTTAAGGGGGACTAGCGGGAGAAATGAGCAGTTCTTC.

This clonotype was picked up a small number of times. The rearrangement uses TRBV4-1 and TRBJ2-7, with 9 bases lining up with TRBD2. CDR1 is MGHRA and CDR2 is YSYEKL in the germline V gene. CDR3 length: 15 residues. Trimming took 3 bases from V and 3 from J; bases not matched to a gene: 6. The CDR3 coding sequence is TGCGCCAGCAGCCATCCGGGACTAGCCGTCTACGAGCAGTACTTC. It is translated as CASSHPGLAVYEQYF.

The gene calls are TRBV20-1 and TRBJ2-7, with 7 nucleotides matching TRBD1. The CDR3 runs 14 residues. Germline CDR1 reads DFQATT; CDR2 reads SNEGSKA (reference sequence). The trim removed 0 bases at V and 3 bases at J, leaving 5 bases unmatched. The CDR3: CSARDIQGRYEQYF. CDR3 bases: TGCAGTGCTAGAGATATACAGGGGCGCTACGAGCAGTACTTC.

This clonotype was recorded a few times. The V gene is TRBV7-9, the J gene TRBJ1-1; TRBD1 is a possible D gene (5 bases). Trimming took off 3 bases at V and 3 bases at J, with 14 bases between the two ends. CDR1 and CDR2 from the germline V gene are SEHNR and FQNEAQ (reference sequence). The CDR3 is 15 residues long. This CDR3 is CASSFSPRGDTEAFF. The CDR3, as DNA: TGTGCCAGCAGCTTTTCCCCCCGGGGGGACACTGAAGCTTTCTTT.

This clonotype was seen more than once but under ten times. The V gene is TRBV12-3 or TRBV12-4, the J gene TRBJ2-5; D is perhaps TRBD1 (6 bases). Trimming removed 1 base at V and 4 bases at J, with 10 bases between. The CDR3 covers 14 residues. Here the CDR3 reads CASSLGGRPETQYF. Here the CDR3 DNA reads TGTGCCAGCAGTTTAGGGGGGCGCCCAGAGACCCAGTACTTC.

In this sample, this clonotype turned up a few times. V usage is TRBV20-1 and J usage is TRBJ2-2; TRBD2 matches at 9 bases. CDR1 is DFQATT and CDR2 is SNEGSKA in the germline V gene (reference sequence). J was trimmed by 2 bases and V by 1 base; bases with no gene match: 5. The CDR3 runs 16 residues. In DNA, the CDR3 is TGCAGTGCTAGAGGGATTCTAGCGGGAAACACCGGGGAGCTGTTTTTT. Translated: CSARGILAGNTGELFF.